The sequence of this TCR beta chain was determined in a study of PD-1 blockade in classical Hodgkin lymphoma. This clone counts as medium-sized. Following autologous stem cell transplantation, relapse occurred in every patient, and exposure to brentuximab vedotin varied. CDR3 length: 15 residues. Germline V gene data show CDR1 as LGHNA and CDR2 as YSLEER. The V gene lost 0 bases and the J gene lost 6 bases, with 12 bases spanning the gap. The method was immunoSEQ multiplex PCR; TCRdb's version includes in-frame clones alone and lacks a portion of them. The profile shows under 15,000 clones, roughly 75% of them singletons.

Sequenced here: peripheral blood mononuclear cells (PBMCs), sampled at baseline. The sequence derives from a human donor with classical Hodgkin lymphoma. The chain combines TRBV4-3 with TRBJ1-5; D ambiguous. Here the CDR3 reads CASSQDWELGQPQHF. The CDR3 region has the DNA TGCGCCAGCAGCCAAGATTGGGAGTTGGGTCAGCCCCAGCATTTT.